The clone carrying this T cell receptor beta chain was recorded at least ten times. The antigen remains undetermined. Germline loops: CDR1 SGHRS, CDR2 YFSETQ. This CDR3 region has 15 residues. Trimming removed 1 base at V and 5 bases at J, with 15 bases between. The data were taken from a study of T-cell reconstitution after alpha-beta-depleted transplantation in children. Using unique molecular identifiers, the investigators prepared the TCRbeta library. TCRdb reprocessed the PCR reads via MiXCR and lists one record per CDR3 protein. The data contain about 580,000 distinct CDR3 sequences, more than 20% of them seen just once; the ten biggest clones take up roughly 15%. Whole-study results and caveats: Some patients' high day-60 TCRbeta diversity was attributed to recipient cells surviving conditioning. By about two months after transplant, alpha-beta T cells reportedly arose from several hundred graft clones that had expanded. At one year after transplant, newly produced T cells mostly accounted for T-cell counts and diversity.

The sequence was collected from a boy younger than two who had a stem cell transplant for acute myeloid leukemia, so the T cells may come from the graft donor. This chain uses TRBV5-1 with TRBJ2-5; D is possibly TRBD1 or TRBD2 (5 bases each). The specimen was PBMCs, mostly from graft donor cells, collected 360 days after TCRalphabeta/CD19-depleted stem cell transplant. CDR3: CASSLWGPPRETQYF. In DNA form, the CDR3 reads TGCGCCAGCAGCTTGTGGGGACCACCGCGGGAGACCCAGTACTTC.